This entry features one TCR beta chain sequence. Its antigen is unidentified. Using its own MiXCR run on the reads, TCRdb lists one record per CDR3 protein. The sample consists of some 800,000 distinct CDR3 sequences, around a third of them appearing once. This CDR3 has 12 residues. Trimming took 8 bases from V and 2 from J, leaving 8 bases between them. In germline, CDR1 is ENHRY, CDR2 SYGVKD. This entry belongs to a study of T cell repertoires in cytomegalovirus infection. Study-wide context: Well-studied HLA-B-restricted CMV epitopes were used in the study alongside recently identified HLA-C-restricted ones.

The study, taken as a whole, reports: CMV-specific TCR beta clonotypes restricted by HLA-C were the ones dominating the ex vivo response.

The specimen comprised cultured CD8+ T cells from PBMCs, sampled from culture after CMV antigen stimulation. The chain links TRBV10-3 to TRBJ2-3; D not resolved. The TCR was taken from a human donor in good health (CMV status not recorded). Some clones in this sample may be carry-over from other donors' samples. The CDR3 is CAISYHTDTQYF. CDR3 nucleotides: TGTGCCATCTCCTATCACACAGATACGCAGTATTTT.